This T cell receptor beta chain was profiled in a study of T cell changes during pregnancy in multiple sclerosis. Profiling relied on immunoSEQ multiplex PCR, and the TCRdb table lists in-frame clones only, not all of them. The repertoire holds around 100,000 clones, with approximately 90% as singletons. Trimming cost V 5 bases and J 5 bases; bases outside gene matches: 10. This CDR3 comprises 15 residues. Germline V gives CDR1 MDHEN, CDR2 SYDVKM. The receptor comes from a female donor in good health, enrolled as a control in a pregnancy study. The starting material was peripheral blood, obtained in the second trimester of pregnancy. V usage is TRBV28 and J usage is TRBJ1-1; the match to TRBD1 covers 8 bases. This chain's CDR3 is CASSIPQGGLTEAFF. The CDR3 nucleotides read TGTGCCAGCAGTATCCCACAGGGGGGGCTGACTGAAGCTTTCTTT.